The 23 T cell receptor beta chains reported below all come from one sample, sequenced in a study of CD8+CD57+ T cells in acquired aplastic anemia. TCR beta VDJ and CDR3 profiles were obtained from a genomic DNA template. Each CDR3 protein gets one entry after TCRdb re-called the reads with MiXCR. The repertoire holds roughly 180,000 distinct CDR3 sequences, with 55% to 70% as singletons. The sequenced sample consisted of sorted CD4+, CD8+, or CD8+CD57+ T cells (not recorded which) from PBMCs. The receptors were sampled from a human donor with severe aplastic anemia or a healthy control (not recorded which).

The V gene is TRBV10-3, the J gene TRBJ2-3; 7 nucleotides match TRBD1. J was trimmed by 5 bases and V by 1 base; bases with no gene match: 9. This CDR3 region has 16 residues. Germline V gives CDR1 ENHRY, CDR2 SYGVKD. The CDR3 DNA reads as TGTGCCATCAGTGAGTTGGCCACAGGGGTTGAAGATACGCAGTATTTT. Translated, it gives CAISELATGVEDTQYF.

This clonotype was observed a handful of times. The CDR3 bases are TGTGCCAGCAGCCCTGGGGCTAGCTCCTACAATGAGCAGTTCTTC. It codes for CASSPGASSYNEQFF. The gene calls are TRBV9 and TRBJ2-1; D is possibly TRBD1 (5 bases). This CDR3 has 15 amino acids. V lost 4 bases and J 0 bases, leaving 11 bases between the germline ends. Germline CDR1 is SGDLS and CDR2 is YYNGEE. Full variable domain (remainder filled in from reference TRBV9 and TRBJ2-1): DSGVTQTPKHLITATGQRVTLRCSPRSGDLSVYWYQQSLDQGLQFLIQYYNGEERAKGNILERFSAQQFPDLHSELNLSSLELGDSALYFCASSPGASSYNEQFFGPGTRLTVL.

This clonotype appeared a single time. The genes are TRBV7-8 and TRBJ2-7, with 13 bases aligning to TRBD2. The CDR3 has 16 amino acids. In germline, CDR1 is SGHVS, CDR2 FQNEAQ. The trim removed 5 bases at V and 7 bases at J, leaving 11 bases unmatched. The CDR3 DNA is TGTGCCAGCAGCATCTACGGACTAGCGGGAGCGAGAGAGCAGTACTTC. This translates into CASSIYGLAGAREQYF.

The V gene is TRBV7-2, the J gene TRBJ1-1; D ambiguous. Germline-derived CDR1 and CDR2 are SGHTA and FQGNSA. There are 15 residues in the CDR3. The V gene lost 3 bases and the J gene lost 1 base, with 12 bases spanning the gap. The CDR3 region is CASSFVQAPNTEAFF. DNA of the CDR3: TGTGCCAGCAGCTTCGTCCAGGCCCCGAACACTGAAGCTTTCTTT.

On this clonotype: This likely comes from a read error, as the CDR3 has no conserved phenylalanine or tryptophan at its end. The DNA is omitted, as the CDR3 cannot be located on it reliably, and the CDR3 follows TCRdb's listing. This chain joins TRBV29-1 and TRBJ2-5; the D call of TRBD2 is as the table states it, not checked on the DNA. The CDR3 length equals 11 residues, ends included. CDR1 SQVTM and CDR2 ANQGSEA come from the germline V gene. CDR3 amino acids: CSVEASRELPP.

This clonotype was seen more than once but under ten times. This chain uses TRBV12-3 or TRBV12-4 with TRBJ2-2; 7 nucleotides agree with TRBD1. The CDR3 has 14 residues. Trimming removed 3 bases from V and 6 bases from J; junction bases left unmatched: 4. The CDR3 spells CASSLSQGAGELFF. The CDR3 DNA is TGTGCCAGCAGTTTGTCGCAGGGGGCCGGGGAGCTGTTTTTT.

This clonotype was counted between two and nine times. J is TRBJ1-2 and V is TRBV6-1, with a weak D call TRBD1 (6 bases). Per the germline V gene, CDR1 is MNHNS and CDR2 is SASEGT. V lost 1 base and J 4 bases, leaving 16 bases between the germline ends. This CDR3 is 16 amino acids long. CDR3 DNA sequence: TGTGCCAGCAGTGAAGTTGGGACACCGAGCTCCTATGGCTACACCTTC. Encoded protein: CASSEVGTPSSYGYTF.

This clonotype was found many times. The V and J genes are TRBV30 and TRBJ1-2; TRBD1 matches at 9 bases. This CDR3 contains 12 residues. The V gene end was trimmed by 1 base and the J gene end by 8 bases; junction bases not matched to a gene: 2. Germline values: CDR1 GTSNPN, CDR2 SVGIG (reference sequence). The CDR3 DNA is TGTGCCTGGAGTGGGACAGGGGAGGGCTACACCTTC. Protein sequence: CAWSGTGEGYTF.

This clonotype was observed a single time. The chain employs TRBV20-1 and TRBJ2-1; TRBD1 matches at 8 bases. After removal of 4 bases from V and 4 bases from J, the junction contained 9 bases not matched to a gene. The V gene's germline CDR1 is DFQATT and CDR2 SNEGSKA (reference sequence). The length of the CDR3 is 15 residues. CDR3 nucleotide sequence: TGCAGTGCTACCCGGGGGCAGGGGGCTTACAATGAGCAGTTCTTC. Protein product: CSATRGQGAYNEQFF.

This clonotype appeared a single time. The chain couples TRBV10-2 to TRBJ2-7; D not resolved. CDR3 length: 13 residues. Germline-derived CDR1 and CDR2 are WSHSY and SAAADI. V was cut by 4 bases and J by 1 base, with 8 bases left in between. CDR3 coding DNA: TGCGCCAGCAGTGCCACAGCGTCCTACGAGCAGTACTTC. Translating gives CASSATASYEQYF.

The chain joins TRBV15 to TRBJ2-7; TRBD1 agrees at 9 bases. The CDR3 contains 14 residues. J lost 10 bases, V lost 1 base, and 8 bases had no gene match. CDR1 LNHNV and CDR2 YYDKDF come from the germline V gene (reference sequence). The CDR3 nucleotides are TGTGCCACCAGCAGAGTTACAGGGGGCATCGACCAGTACTTC. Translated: CATSRVTGGIDQYF.

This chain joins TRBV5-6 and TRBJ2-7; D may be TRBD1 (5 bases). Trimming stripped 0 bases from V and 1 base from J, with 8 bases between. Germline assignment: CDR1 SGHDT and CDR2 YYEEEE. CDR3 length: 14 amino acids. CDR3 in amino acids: CASSLEDKSYEQYF. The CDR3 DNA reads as TGTGCCAGCAGCTTGGAGGACAAATCCTACGAGCAGTACTTC. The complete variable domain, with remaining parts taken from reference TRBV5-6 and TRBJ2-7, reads DAGVTQSPTHLIKTRGQQVTLRCSPKSGHDTVSWYQQALGQGPQFIFQYYEEEERQRGNFPDRFSGHQFPNYSSELNVNALLLGDSALYLCASSLEDKSYEQYFGPGTRLTVT.

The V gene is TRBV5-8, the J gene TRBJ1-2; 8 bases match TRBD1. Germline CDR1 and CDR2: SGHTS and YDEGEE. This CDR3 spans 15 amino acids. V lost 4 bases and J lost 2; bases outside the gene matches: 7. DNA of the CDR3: TGTGCCAGCAGCCACCGGGACAGGAAGAACTATGGCTACACCTTC. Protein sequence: CASSHRDRKNYGYTF.

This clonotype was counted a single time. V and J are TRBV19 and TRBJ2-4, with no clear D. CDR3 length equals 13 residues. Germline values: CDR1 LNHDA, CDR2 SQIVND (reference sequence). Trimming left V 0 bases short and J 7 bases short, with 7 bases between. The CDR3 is CASSIEPGNIQYF. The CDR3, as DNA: TGTGCCAGTAGTATAGAACCGGGCAACATTCAGTACTTC.

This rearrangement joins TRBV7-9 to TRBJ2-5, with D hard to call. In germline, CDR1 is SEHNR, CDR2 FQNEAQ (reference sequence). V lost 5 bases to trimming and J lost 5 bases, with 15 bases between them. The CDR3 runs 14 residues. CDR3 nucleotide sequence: TGTGCCAGCAGCCCAACCGGGCCGCTGGAGACCCAGTACTTC. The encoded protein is CASSPTGPLETQYF.

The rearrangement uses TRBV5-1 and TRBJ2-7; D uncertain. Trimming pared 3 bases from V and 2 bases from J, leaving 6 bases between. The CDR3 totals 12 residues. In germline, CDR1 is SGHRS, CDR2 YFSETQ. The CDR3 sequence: CASSSGPYEQYF. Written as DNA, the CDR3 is TGCGCCAGCAGCTCCGGTCCCTACGAGCAGTACTTC.

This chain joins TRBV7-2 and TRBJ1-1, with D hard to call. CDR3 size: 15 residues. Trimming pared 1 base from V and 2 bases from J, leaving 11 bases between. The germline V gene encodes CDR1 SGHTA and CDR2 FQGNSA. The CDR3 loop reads CASSLVRTRNTEAFF. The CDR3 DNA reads TGTGCCAGCAGCTTAGTGAGGACCCGAAACACTGAAGCTTTCTTT.

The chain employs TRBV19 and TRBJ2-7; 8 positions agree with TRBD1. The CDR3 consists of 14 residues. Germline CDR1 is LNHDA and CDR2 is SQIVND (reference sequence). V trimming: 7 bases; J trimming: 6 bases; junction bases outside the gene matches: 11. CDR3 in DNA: TGTGCCAGTACGAGTGGACAGGGAGGCTCCGAGCAGTACTTC. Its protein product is CASTSGQGGSEQYF. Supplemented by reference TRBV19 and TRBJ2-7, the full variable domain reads DGGITQSPKYLFRKEGQNVTLSCEQNLNHDAMYWYRQDPGQGLRLIYYSQIVNDFQKGDIAEGYSVSREKKESFPLTVTSAQKNPTAFYLCASTSGQGGSEQYFGPGTRLTVT.

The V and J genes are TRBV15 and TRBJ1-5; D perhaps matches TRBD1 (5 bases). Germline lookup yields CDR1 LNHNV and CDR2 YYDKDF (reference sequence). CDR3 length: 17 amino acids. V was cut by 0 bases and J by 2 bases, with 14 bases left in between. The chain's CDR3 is CATSRETVLHRNQPQHF. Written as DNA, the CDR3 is TGTGCCACCAGCAGAGAGACAGTTCTACATCGCAATCAGCCCCAGCATTTT.

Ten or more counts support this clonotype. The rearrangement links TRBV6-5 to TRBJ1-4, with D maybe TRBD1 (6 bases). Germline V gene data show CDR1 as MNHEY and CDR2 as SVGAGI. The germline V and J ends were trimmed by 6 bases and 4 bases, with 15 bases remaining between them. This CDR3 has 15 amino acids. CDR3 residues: CASSSIQGFNEKLFF. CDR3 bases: TGTGCCAGCAGCTCAATACAGGGCTTTAATGAAAAACTGTTTTTT.

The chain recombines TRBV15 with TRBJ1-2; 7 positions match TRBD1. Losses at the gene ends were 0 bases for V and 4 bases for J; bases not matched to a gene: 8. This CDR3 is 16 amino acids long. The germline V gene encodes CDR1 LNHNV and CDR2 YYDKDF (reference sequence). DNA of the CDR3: TGTGCCACCAGCAGAGATCGAGACAGGGTTGGCTATGGCTACACCTTC. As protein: CATSRDRDRVGYGYTF.

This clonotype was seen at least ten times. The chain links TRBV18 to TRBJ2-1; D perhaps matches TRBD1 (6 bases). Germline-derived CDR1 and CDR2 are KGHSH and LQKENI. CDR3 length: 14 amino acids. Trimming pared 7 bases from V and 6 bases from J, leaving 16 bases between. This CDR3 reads CASLISDRSNEQFF. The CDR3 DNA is TGTGCCAGCTTAATCTCGGACAGATCCAATGAGCAGTTCTTC.

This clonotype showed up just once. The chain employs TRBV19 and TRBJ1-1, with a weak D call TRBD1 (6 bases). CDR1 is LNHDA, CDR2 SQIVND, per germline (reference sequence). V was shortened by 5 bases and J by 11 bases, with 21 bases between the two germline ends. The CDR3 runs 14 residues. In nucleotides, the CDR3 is TGTGCCAGTAGTGATGGAACAGGGAAGGCCAGCGCTTTCTTT. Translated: CASSDGTGKASAFF.